These T cell receptor beta chains were read from a single sample in a study of control samples from healthy donors and cancer patients. Libraries were prepared by immunoSEQ multiplex PCR; TCRdb keeps only in-frame clonotypes and omits some of them. This sample has about 120,000 clones, with around nine tenths found just once. Material for sequencing was blood. The origin of the receptors is a man younger than 45 in good health. The CDR3 runs from the conserved cysteine through the conserved F or W. The D gene is left open where the match is weak. Clone size appears in some rows only: once, few, many, or a class for an expanded clone.

>TRBV5-1|TRBD1|NA|TRBJ2-6
TGCGCCAGCAGCTTCTCGACAGGGGGACCCTCTGGGGCCAACGTCCTGACTTTC
CASSFSTGGPSGANVLTF
>TRBV5-1|NA|NA|TRBJ2-2
TGCGCCAGCAGCTTGGGAGGGGACACCGGGGAGCTGTTTTTT
CASSLGGDTGELFF
>TRBV15|TRBD1|NA|TRBJ1-4
TGTGCCACCAGCACATCGACAGGGCTGAGGGAAAAACTGTTTTTT
CATSTSTGLREKLFF
>TRBV12-3/TRBV12-4|NA|few|TRBJ1-2
TGTGCCAGCAGTTCACGGGTAGGAGGCTACACCTTC
CASSSRVGGYTF
>TRBV10-2|NA|NA|TRBJ1-1
TGCGCCAGCAGTGCCCCCGAAGGGGGAGGAACTGAAGCTTTCTTT
CASSAPEGGGTEAFF
>TRBV5-8|NA|NA|TRBJ2-3
TGTGCCAGCAGCCTGATCACTCCAGATACGCAGTATTTT
CASSLITPDTQYF
>TRBV18|NA|NA|TRBJ1-1
TGTGCCAGCTCACCACAGGGGGGGAACACTGAAGCTTTCTTT
CASSPQGGNTEAFF
>TRBV6-6|TRBD1|NA|TRBJ1-2
TGTGCCAGCAGTCGCGACAGGGAAGGCTATGGCTACACCTTC
CASSRDREGYGYTF
>TRBV14|NA|NA|TRBJ2-2
TGTGCCAGCAGCCAATCTCTCTCGAACACCGGGGAGCTGTTTTTT
CASSQSLSNTGELFF
>TRBV18|NA|NA|TRBJ2-1
TGTGCCAGCTCACCAAAACAGAACAACAATGAGCAGTTCTTC
CASSPKQNNNEQFF
>TRBV27|NA|few|TRBJ2-7
TGTGCCAGCGGACTCAGCCGGGACTTGGAGCAGTACTTC
CASGLSRDLEQYF
>TRBV19|NA|NA|TRBJ2-5
TGTGCCAGTAGTATGGGGACTCCAATAGAGACCCAGTACTTC
CASSMGTPIETQYF
>TRBV16|NA|NA|TRBJ2-2
TGTGCCAGCAGCCCTTCGAGGGCGAACAGCGGGGAGCTGTTTTTT
CASSPSRANSGELFF
>TRBV3-1/TRBV3-2|TRBD1|NA|TRBJ1-4
TGTGCCAGCAGCCACTTCAGGGGGCTCGGGGAAAAACTGTTTTTT
CASSHFRGLGEKLFF
>TRBV24-1|NA|NA|TRBJ1-5
TGTGCCACCAGTGACACCCGGAGACAGGCAGGGGAGCAGCCCCAGCATTTT
CATSDTRRQAGEQPQHF
>TRBV11-3|NA|few|TRBJ1-1
TGTGCCAGCAGCCCGAACCAGAACACTGAAGCTTTCTTT
CASSPNQNTEAFF
>TRBV3-1/TRBV3-2|TRBD2|NA|TRBJ2-7
TGTGCCAGCAGCCAAGCTAGCGGCTACGAGCAGTACTTC
CASSQASGYEQYF
>TRBV2|NA|NA|TRBJ1-4
TGTGCCAGCAGGCCGAGACAGGCCGTTGAAAAACTGTTTTTT
CASRPRQAVEKLFF
>TRBV9|TRBD1|NA|TRBJ1-6
TGTGCCAGCAGCCCGACAGGGGACTCCTATAATTCACCCCTCCACTTT
CASSPTGDSYNSPLHF
>TRBV15|NA|NA|TRBJ1-5
TGTGCCACCAGCAGAGACGGGGGCAATTTCTGGGACAATCAGCCCCAGCATTTT
CATSRDGGNFWDNQPQHF
>TRBV12-3/TRBV12-4|NA|once|TRBJ1-1
TGTGCCAGCACCTTCGGGAGGACTGAAGCTTTCTTT
CASTFGRTEAFF
>TRBV28|NA|NA|TRBJ1-1
TGTGCCAGCAGCCGCCTAAGCGGGGGCACTGAAGCTTTCTTT
CASSRLSGGTEAFF
>TRBV18|TRBD1|NA|TRBJ1-1
TGTGCCAGCTCACCAGTGACAGGGGCGAACACTGAAGCTTTCTTT
CASSPVTGANTEAFF
>TRBV4-1|NA|NA|TRBJ2-3
TGCGCCAGCAGCCGATTAGGTAGCACAGATACGCAGTATTTT
CASSRLGSTDTQYF
>TRBV2|NA|NA|TRBJ1-1
TGTGCCAGCAGGGGAAGGGGGATGAACACTGAAGCTTTCTTT
CASRGRGMNTEAFF
>TRBV12-3/TRBV12-4|NA|NA|TRBJ1-1
TGTGCCAGCAGTTTGTGGAACACTGAAGCTTTCTTT
CASSLWNTEAFF
>TRBV19|NA|NA|TRBJ1-2
TGTGCCAGTAGTAAAAGTCAGTCGCTTTCCAATGGCTACACCTTC
CASSKSQSLSNGYTF
>TRBV19|NA|once|TRBJ2-3
TGTGCCAGTAGTATCGGGACCAGCACAGATACGCAGTATTTT
CASSIGTSTDTQYF
>TRBV6-5|NA|NA|TRBJ2-2
TGTGCCAGCATTGGGGGCAGTCGGTTGGACGGGGAGCTGTTTTTT
CASIGGSRLDGELFF
>TRBV30|NA|NA|TRBJ2-6
TGTGCCGGGAATGACAGGTCTGGGGCCAACGTCCTGACTTTC
CAGNDRSGANVLTF
>TRBV10-3|TRBD1|few|TRBJ1-6
TGTGCCATTCAGGACAGGTTGGGGATAAATTCACCCCTCCACTTT
CAIQDRLGINSPLHF
>TRBV11-2|NA|NA|TRBJ2-5
TGTGCCAGCAGCGAGGGGATTGGGGAGACCCAGTACTTC
CASSEGIGETQYF
>TRBV13|TRBD2|NA|TRBJ2-5
TGTGCCAGCAGCTTAGCACGGGGGGGGAAAGAGACCCAGTACTTC
CASSLARGGKETQYF
>TRBV29-1|NA|NA|TRBJ1-2
TGCAGCGTTACCCCTCAAGGGGGGAATGGCTACACCTTC
CSVTPQGGNGYTF
>TRBV19|TRBD1|NA|TRBJ2-2
TGTGCCAGTAGTAAGGGGGACAGGCTCACGAACACCGGGGAGCTGTTTTTT
CASSKGDRLTNTGELFF
>TRBV2|NA|NA|TRBJ2-3
TGTGCCAGCAGTGAGGGGACATCGATTAGCACAGATACGCAGTATTTT
CASSEGTSISTDTQYF
>TRBV7-7|TRBD2|NA|TRBJ2-2
TGTGCCAGCAGCTCTGGCCAGCGGGGTGTGACGGCCGGGGAGCTGTTTTTT
CASSSGQRGVTAGELFF
>TRBV5-6|NA|NA|TRBJ2-1
TGTGCCAGCAGCTTGGAGCGGGCCAGCTCCTACAATGAGCAGTTCTTC
CASSLERASSYNEQFF
>TRBV7-9|NA|NA|TRBJ1-2
TGTGCCAGCAGCCTCGGACTAGTCGTAGATGGCTACACCTTC
CASSLGLVVDGYTF
>TRBV28|NA|once|TRBJ1-2
TGTGCCAGCTTCGGGAGGTACTGTGGCTACACCTTC
CASFGRYCGYTF
>TRBV24-1|NA|NA|TRBJ2-3
TGTGCCACCAGTGATTCAGGGGCGCGGAGCACAGATACGCAGTATTTT
CATSDSGARSTDTQYF